The source of this T cell receptor (beta chain) is a study of cytotoxic CD8 clonotypes in ibrutinib-treated CLL. Study-level background: Each sample contained, on average, approximately 270,000 productive templates and some 90,000 productive rearrangements.

In regard to this clone: Its antigen is unidentified.

Study findings and constraints: Sampling times, which were not matched between the groups, differed between sustained-remission patients and progressing patients. Stable or contracted on treatment, public clonotypes were also uncommon.

CDR1 is SGHNT, CDR2 YYREEE, per germline (reference sequence). The V gene end was trimmed by 0 bases and the J gene end by 2 bases; junction bases not matched to a gene: 4. This CDR3 contains 15 residues. Target depth was 1 in 200,000 to 1 in 1 million T cells, about 10x per clonotype. Assay: immunoSEQ multiplex PCR; the TCRdb copy retains only in-frame clones and omits some. This table holds 250,000 to 350,000 clones, roughly 76% found once. The receptor comes from a human donor with chronic lymphocytic leukemia. Material: PBMCs, obtained at disease progression, from a patient treated with ibrutinib. This chain uses TRBV5-4 with TRBJ2-7, with TRBD1 matching 8 bases. In DNA, the CDR3 is TGTGCCAGCAGCTTGGGACAGGGGAGTACCTACGAGCAGTACTTC. It specifies CASSLGQGSTYEQYF.